This T cell receptor beta chain was retrieved from a study of T cell responses to AZD1222 COVID-19 vaccine. Study overall: Recipients boosted at about 4 weeks or about 12 weeks are pooled. Notes on the study in general: As reported, nearly half of all spike-specific TCRs target variant regions that are unmutated. White British donors predominated, females outnumbered males, and clonal diversity was possibly underestimated. Among AZD1222 vaccinees, only six were seropositive at baseline.

This table comes from immunoSEQ multiplex PCR, and its TCRdb copy is limited to in-frame clones, with some not included. The data show some 96,000 clones, with around 90% seen just once and roughly 2.5% held by the top ten. Germline CDR1 is LGHDT and CDR2 is YNNKEL (reference sequence). This CDR3 comprises 17 residues. With 3 bases clipped from V and 1 base from J, the junction kept 9 bases outside the gene matches. As to this clone: Antigen: not known.

The input for sequencing was peripheral blood, taken on day 0 of AZD1222 vaccination. The clonotype was recovered from an adult in good health. The chain uses TRBV3-1 (or the pseudogene TRBV3-2) and TRBJ2-7; 10 bases align to TRBD2. CDR3 nucleotide sequence: TGTGCCAGCAGCCATGTTGGACTAGCGGTTAAATCCTACGAGCAGTACTTC. Residues: CASSHVGLAVKSYEQYF.